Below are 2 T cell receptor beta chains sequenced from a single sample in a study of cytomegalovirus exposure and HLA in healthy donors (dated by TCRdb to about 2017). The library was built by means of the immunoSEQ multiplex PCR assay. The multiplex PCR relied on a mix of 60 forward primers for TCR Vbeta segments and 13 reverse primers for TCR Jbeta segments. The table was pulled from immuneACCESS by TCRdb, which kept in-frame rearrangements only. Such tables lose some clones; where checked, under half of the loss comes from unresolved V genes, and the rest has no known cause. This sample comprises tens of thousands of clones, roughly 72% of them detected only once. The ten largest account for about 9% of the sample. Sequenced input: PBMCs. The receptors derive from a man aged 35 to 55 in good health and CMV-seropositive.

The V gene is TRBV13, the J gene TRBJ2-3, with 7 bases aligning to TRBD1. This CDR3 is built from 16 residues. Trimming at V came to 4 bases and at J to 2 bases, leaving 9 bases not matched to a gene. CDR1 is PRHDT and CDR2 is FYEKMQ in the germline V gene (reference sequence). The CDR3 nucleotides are TGTGCCAGCAGCTACGGTGGGACAGCCATCACAGATACGCAGTATTTT. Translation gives CASSYGGTAITDTQYF.

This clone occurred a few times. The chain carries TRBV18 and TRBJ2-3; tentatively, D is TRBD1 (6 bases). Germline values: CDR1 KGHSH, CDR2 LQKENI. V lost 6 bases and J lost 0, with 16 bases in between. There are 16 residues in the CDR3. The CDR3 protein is CASSQRQARSTDTQYF. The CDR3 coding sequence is TGTGCCAGCTCTCAACGACAGGCCCGTAGCACAGATACGCAGTATTTT.